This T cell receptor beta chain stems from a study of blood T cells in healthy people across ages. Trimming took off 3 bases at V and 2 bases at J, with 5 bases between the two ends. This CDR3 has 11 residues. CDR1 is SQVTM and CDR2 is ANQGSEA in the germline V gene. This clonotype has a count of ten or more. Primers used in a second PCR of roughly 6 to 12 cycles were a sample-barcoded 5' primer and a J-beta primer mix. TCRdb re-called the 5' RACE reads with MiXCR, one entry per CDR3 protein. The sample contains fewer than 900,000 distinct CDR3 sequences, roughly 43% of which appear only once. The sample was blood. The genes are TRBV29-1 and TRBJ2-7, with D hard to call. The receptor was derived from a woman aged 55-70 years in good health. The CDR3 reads CSVETAYEQYF. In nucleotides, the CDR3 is TGCAGCGTTGAGACCGCCTACGAGCAGTACTTC.